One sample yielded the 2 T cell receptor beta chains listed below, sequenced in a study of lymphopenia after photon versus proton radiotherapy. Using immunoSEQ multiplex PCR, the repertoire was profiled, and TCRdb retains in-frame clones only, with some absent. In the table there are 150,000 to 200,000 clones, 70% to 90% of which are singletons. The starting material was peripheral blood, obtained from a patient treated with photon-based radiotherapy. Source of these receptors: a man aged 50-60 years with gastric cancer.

CDR3 in amino acids: CSVSTQGSQPQHF. DNA of the CDR3: TGCAGCGTTTCCACTCAGGGGTCCCAGCCCCAGCATTTT. The chain uses TRBV29-1 and TRBJ1-5; weak D call: TRBD1 (6 bases). V shed 5 bases and J shed 7 bases, with 15 bases lying between them. Germline CDR1 and CDR2: SQVTM and ANQGSEA. There are 13 residues in the CDR3.

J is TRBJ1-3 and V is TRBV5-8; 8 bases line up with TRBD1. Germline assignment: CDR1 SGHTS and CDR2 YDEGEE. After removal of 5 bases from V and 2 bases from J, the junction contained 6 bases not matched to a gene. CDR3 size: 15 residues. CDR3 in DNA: TGTGCCAGCAGGACCTCAGGGGGCCCTGGAAACACCATATATTTT. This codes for CASRTSGGPGNTIYF. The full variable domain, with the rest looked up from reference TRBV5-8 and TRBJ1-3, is EAGVTQSPTHLIKTRGQQATLRCSPISGHTSVYWYQQALGLGLQFLLWYDEGEERNRGNFPPRFSGRQFPNYSSELNVNALELEDSALYLCASRTSGGPGNTIYFGEGSWLTVV.